A selection of T cell receptor beta chains follows, all from one sample in a study of blood T cell repertoires in COVID-19. Repertoires were generated with immunoSEQ multiplex PCR, while TCRdb's copy carries only in-frame clones and drops some. The table lists 180,000 or so clones, roughly 84% of them singletons, with 1% to 1.5% in the top ten. The sequencing sample was made of peripheral blood. Receptors originate from a man in his sixties who had recovered from COVID-19. The CDR3 runs from the conserved cysteine through the conserved F or W. A D gene is named only where the DNA matches it firmly. Size is stated for part of the rows, as once, few or many counts, or as a class when the clone is expanded.

abundance: NA; d_gene: NA; j_gene: TRBJ2-7; v_gene: TRBV18; CDR3aa: CASSLLGSTYEQYF; CDR3nt: TGTGCCAGCTCCCTCCTAGGGAGTACCTACGAGCAGTACTTC
abundance: NA; d_gene: NA; j_gene: TRBJ2-3; v_gene: TRBV5-1; CDR3aa: CASSSLQGTDTQYF; CDR3nt: TGCGCCAGCAGCAGCCTCCAAGGCACAGATACGCAGTATTTT
abundance: NA; d_gene: NA; j_gene: TRBJ1-1; v_gene: TRBV2; CDR3aa: CASRLGQNTEAFF; CDR3nt: TGTGCCAGCAGGCTGGGACAGAACACTGAAGCTTTCTTT
abundance: NA; d_gene: TRBD2; j_gene: TRBJ2-2; v_gene: TRBV5-1; CDR3aa: CASSLQRGGSGELFF; CDR3nt: TGCGCCAGCAGCTTGCAGCGGGGGGGCTCCGGGGAGCTGTTTTTT
abundance: NA; d_gene: NA; j_gene: TRBJ1-5; v_gene: TRBV27; CDR3aa: CASRNVAGFGNQPQHF; CDR3nt: TGTGCCAGCAGGAACGTTGCGGGATTCGGAAATCAGCCCCAGCATTTT
abundance: NA; d_gene: NA; j_gene: TRBJ2-5; v_gene: TRBV19; CDR3aa: CASTGRGFETQYF; CDR3nt: TGTGCCAGTACTGGTAGAGGGTTCGAGACCCAGTACTTC
abundance: NA; d_gene: NA; j_gene: TRBJ1-2; v_gene: TRBV6-6; CDR3aa: CASSYFGGYTF; CDR3nt: TGTGCCAGCAGTTACTTCGGTGGCTACACCTTC
abundance: once; d_gene: TRBD2; j_gene: TRBJ2-7; v_gene: TRBV5-1; CDR3aa: CASSSSGGRAYEQYF; CDR3nt: TGCGCCAGCAGCTCGAGCGGGGGAAGGGCCTACGAGCAGTACTTC
abundance: NA; d_gene: TRBD2; j_gene: TRBJ2-5; v_gene: TRBV5-1; CDR3aa: CASSLFGNSGGGGETQYF; CDR3nt: TGCGCCAGCAGCTTGTTCGGAAATAGCGGGGGAGGGGGAGAGACCCAGTACTTC
abundance: NA; d_gene: TRBD1; j_gene: TRBJ1-1; v_gene: TRBV5-4; CDR3aa: CASSLARGLEWTEAFF; CDR3nt: TGTGCCAGCAGCTTGGCCAGGGGGCTAGAGTGGACTGAAGCTTTCTTT
abundance: NA; d_gene: TRBD1; j_gene: TRBJ1-4; v_gene: TRBV5-8; CDR3aa: CASSREQGAVEKLFF; CDR3nt: TGTGCCAGCAGCAGAGAACAGGGGGCAGTTGAAAAACTGTTTTTT
abundance: NA; d_gene: NA; j_gene: TRBJ1-2; v_gene: TRBV30; CDR3aa: CAWSVAYGYTF; CDR3nt: TGTGCCTGGAGTGTAGCGTATGGCTACACCTTC
abundance: few; d_gene: NA; j_gene: TRBJ2-6; v_gene: TRBV7-9; CDR3aa: CASSLGTGSTGANVLTF; CDR3nt: TGTGCCAGCAGCCTCGGCACAGGTAGCACTGGGGCCAACGTCCTGACTTTC
abundance: NA; d_gene: NA; j_gene: TRBJ2-4; v_gene: TRBV7-2; CDR3aa: CASSESRNIQYF; CDR3nt: TGTGCCAGCAGCGAAAGCCGAAACATTCAGTACTTC
abundance: NA; d_gene: TRBD1; j_gene: TRBJ1-1; v_gene: TRBV9; CDR3aa: CASSVSHRGPEAFF; CDR3nt: TGTGCCAGCAGCGTCTCTCACAGGGGGCCTGAAGCTTTCTTT